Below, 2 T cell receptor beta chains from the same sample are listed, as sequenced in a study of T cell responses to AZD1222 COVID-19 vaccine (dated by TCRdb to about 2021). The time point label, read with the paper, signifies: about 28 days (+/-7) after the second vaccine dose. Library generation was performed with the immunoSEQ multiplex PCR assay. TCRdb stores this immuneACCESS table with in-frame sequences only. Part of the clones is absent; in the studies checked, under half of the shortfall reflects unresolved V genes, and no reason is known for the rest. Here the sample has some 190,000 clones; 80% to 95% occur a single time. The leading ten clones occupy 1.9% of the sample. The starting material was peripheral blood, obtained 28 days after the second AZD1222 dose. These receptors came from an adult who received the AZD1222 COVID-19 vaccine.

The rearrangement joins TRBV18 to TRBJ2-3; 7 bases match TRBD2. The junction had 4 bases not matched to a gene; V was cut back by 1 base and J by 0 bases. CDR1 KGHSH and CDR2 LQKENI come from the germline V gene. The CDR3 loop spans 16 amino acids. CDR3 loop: CASSPRASGSTDTQYF. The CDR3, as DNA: TGTGCCAGCTCACCACGGGCTAGCGGTAGCACAGATACGCAGTATTTT.

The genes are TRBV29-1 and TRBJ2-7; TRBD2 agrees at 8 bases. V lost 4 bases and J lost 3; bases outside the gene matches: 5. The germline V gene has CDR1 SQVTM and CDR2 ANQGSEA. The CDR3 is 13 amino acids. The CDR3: CSVVGAGGYEQYF. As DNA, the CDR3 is TGCAGCGTTGTAGGGGCGGGGGGCTACGAGCAGTACTTC.